The source of this T cell receptor (beta chain) is a study of T cells after yellow fever vaccination. Deletions cut 6 bases from V and 2 bases from J, with 11 bases between. The CDR3 runs to 15 residues. Germline lookup yields CDR1 MNHEY and CDR2 SVGEGT. Via MiXCR, TCRdb re-called the 5' RACE reads, giving one row per CDR3 protein. The sample gives around 590,000 distinct CDR3 sequences, around an eighth of which show up once; 15% is in the top ten. About this clonotype itself: Its antigen is not identified.

Broader study findings: It was the secondary response that reached its peak faster, day 5 versus 15, but it was weaker.

The sequence was collected from a man younger than 45 who received the YFV17D yellow fever vaccine. V usage is TRBV6-2 or TRBV6-3 and J usage is TRBJ2-6; possibly TRBD1 for D (6 bases). The sequencing used PBMCs, collected on the day of the yellow fever booster vaccination. Here the CDR3 DNA reads TGTGCCAGCAGAGGACAGACCCCTGGGGCCAACGTCCTGACTTTC. Translation gives CASRGQTPGANVLTF.